The 12 T cell receptor beta chains presented below share a single source sample, sequenced in a study of neoadjuvant anti-PD-1 for oral cavity cancer. Using immunoSEQ multiplex PCR, the repertoire was profiled, and TCRdb retains in-frame clones only, with some absent. The sample carries around 9,100 clones, 64% recorded once. Time point noted: after neoadjuvant nivolumab, at surgical resection. The specimen was PBMCs, collected after nivolumab (anti-PD-1) treatment. The receptors come from a person between 40 and 80 years old with oral cavity squamous cell carcinoma.

CDR3 nucleotides: TGCGCCAGCAGCGGGCACGAGGACACTGAAGCTTTCTTT. Translated, it gives CASSGHEDTEAFF. The gene calls are TRBV5-1 and TRBJ1-1, with no clear D. The length of the CDR3 is 13 residues. Germline CDR1 reads SGHRS; CDR2 reads YFSETQ. The V end was cut by 4 bases, the J end by 3 bases, with 10 bases between.

This clone was observed a handful of times. V is TRBV5-1 and J is TRBJ1-5, with 7 bases identical to TRBD1. The germline V gene has CDR1 SGHRS and CDR2 YFSETQ. J gave up 2 bases and V 1 base, and 3 bases lay outside the gene matches. The CDR3 length is 15 residues. The CDR3 nucleotides read TGCGCCAGCAGCTTGACAGGGGATGGCAATCAGCCCCAGCATTTT. As protein: CASSLTGDGNQPQHF.

The table lists this clone with a few counts. V gene TRBV2 combines with J gene TRBJ2-5; perhaps TRBD2 as D (6 bases). Trimming cost V 8 bases and J 1 base, with 23 bases left between them. This CDR3 spans 17 amino acids. Germline lookup yields CDR1 SNHLY and CDR2 FYNNEI. The CDR3 nucleotides are TGTGCCAGCGGCACCTGGTACGGACAAGCGGGCCAAGAGACCCAGTACTTC. Encoded protein: CASGTWYGQAGQETQYF.

The chain combines TRBV4-1 with TRBJ2-7, with 7 bases fitting TRBD1. Unmatched junction bases numbered 2, after V lost 0 bases and J lost 0 bases. The CDR3 extends over 15 amino acids. Germline loops: CDR1 MGHRA, CDR2 YSYEKL. The CDR3 sequence: CASSQDRGISYEQYF. CDR3 DNA: TGCGCCAGCAGCCAAGACAGGGGGATCTCCTACGAGCAGTACTTC.

The rearrangement joins TRBV7-8 to TRBJ1-5; D gene uncertain. The germline CDR1 and CDR2 sequences are SGHVS and FQNEAQ. V dropped 1 base and J dropped 6 bases, with 13 bases sitting between them. This CDR3 contains 15 residues. Here the CDR3 reads CASSLDRAAGQPQHF. CDR3 coding DNA: TGTGCCAGCAGCTTAGATCGGGCGGCCGGTCAGCCCCAGCATTTT.

The chain combines TRBV5-8 with TRBJ2-1; D perhaps matches TRBD2 (5 bases). From germline, CDR1 is SGHTS and CDR2 YDEGEE. The CDR3 runs 13 residues. The germline V and J ends were trimmed by 2 bases and 4 bases, with 7 bases remaining between them. The CDR3 DNA is TGTGCCAGCAGCTTTACTAGGTACAATGAGCAGTTCTTC. It translates to CASSFTRYNEQFF.

This chain connects TRBV7-2 to TRBJ1-2; D uncertain. Trimming removed 2 bases at V and 4 bases at J, with 14 bases between. This CDR3 has 15 amino acids. The V gene's germline CDR1 is SGHTA and CDR2 FQGNSA. CDR3 region: CASSLSRSVSYGYTF. DNA for the CDR3: TGTGCCAGCAGCTTAAGTCGGTCAGTGTCCTATGGCTACACCTTC.

This clone turned up a few times. This chain joins TRBV10-3 and TRBJ2-2; TRBD2 might be the D (5 bases). V was pared by 0 bases and J by 5 bases, with 13 bases between. Germline V gene lookup returns CDR1 ENHRY and CDR2 SYGVKD. This CDR3 is built from 16 residues. Here the CDR3 reads CAISESVAGGTGELFF. CDR3 bases: TGTGCCATCAGTGAGTCAGTGGCCGGCGGGACCGGGGAGCTGTTTTTT.

The chain employs TRBV6-1 and TRBJ2-1; D ambiguous. This CDR3 comprises 14 residues. V lost 7 bases and J 9 bases, leaving 19 bases between the germline ends. The V gene's germline CDR1 is MNHNS and CDR2 SASEGT. This chain's CDR3 is CASTPSGPAGEQFF. The CDR3 DNA is TGTGCCAGCACCCCTAGTGGCCCGGCCGGTGAGCAGTTCTTC.

This clone showed up just a few times. This chain links TRBV11-2 with TRBJ1-6; D is undetermined. The V gene lost 6 bases and the J gene lost 7 bases, with 13 bases spanning the gap. Germline V CDR1 and CDR2: SGHAT, FQNNGV. This CDR3 spans 14 amino acids. This CDR3 reads CASRIESHNSPLHF. The CDR3 region has the DNA TGTGCCAGCAGGATCGAAAGCCACAATTCACCCCTCCACTTT.

This clone was found once. The chain recombines TRBV6-5 with TRBJ1-1, with TRBD1 as a possible D gene (6 bases). The germline gives CDR1 MNHEY, CDR2 SVGAGI. V dropped 7 bases and J dropped 1 base, with 10 bases sitting between them. The CDR3 totals 13 residues. This chain's CDR3 is CASNPGQNTEAFF. The CDR3 coding sequence is TGTGCCAGCAACCCGGGACAGAACACTGAAGCTTTCTTT.

The chain has TRBV7-9 and TRBJ2-7; 12 bases are a match to TRBD2. CDR1 and CDR2 from the germline V gene are SEHNR and FQNEAQ (reference sequence). The CDR3 contains 15 residues. The V and J ends lost 5 bases and 1 base, in that order; junction bases with no gene match: 3. The CDR3 DNA is TGTGCCAGCAGCCCTCTAGCGGGAGGGTCCTACGAGCAGTACTTC. Translation gives CASSPLAGGSYEQYF.